This T cell receptor (beta chain) was captured in a study of Tregs in tolerant kidney transplant recipients. Looking at the study overall: Sorting of CD4+CD25+CD127- cells followed roughly 3-day belatacept mixed lymphocyte reactions, sometimes with roughly five-day graft donor restimulation. Antibodies separated recipient from donor cells. Study-wide findings and caveats: Biological reproducibility was not directly addressed in this study.

This CDR3 spans 14 amino acids. CDR1 and CDR2 from the germline V gene are MGHRA and YSYEKL. Between the trimmed V and J ends, which lost 5 bases and 0 bases, there was a span of 11 bases. The method was immunoSEQ multiplex PCR; TCRdb's version includes in-frame clones alone and lacks a portion of them. Among just over 30,000 clones listed, over 65% were seen once. On this clone itself: The antigen remains undetermined.

This clonotype was sampled from a human donor in good health. The chain combines TRBV4-1 with TRBJ2-7; D is unclear. Sequenced material: Tregs from blood cultured with allogeneic cells. For the CDR3, the DNA is TGCGCCAGCAGCGCCCGGCCCGCCTCCTACGAGCAGTACTTC. Its translation: CASSARPASYEQYF.